This TCR beta chain was profiled in a study of blood T cells in healthy people across ages. Then a second PCR, running roughly 6 to 12 cycles, was carried out with a sample-barcoded 5' primer and a J-beta primer mix. Via MiXCR, TCRdb re-called the 5' RACE reads, giving one row per CDR3 protein. The repertoire includes 1.2 million to 1.5 million distinct CDR3 sequences, roughly 40% of them detected once, and 7.9% sits in the top ten. There are a few counts of this clonotype. The V gene end was trimmed by 2 bases and the J gene end by 5 bases; junction bases not matched to a gene: 1. In germline, CDR1 is WSHSY, CDR2 SAAADI. The CDR3 has 13 amino acids.

The sample was blood. The gene calls are TRBV10-2 and TRBJ1-2, with TRBD1 matching over 8 bases. This TCR was sampled from a woman aged 18-30 years in good health. CDR3 coding DNA: TGCGCCAGCAGTGAGAGACAGGGGTATGGCTACACCTTC. Its protein is CASSERQGYGYTF.